This TCR beta chain was profiled in a study of CD8 T cells in Susac syndrome. In its sample, this clonotype was seen a few times. Germline loops: CDR1 DFQATT, CDR2 SNEGSKA (reference sequence). This CDR3 region has 16 residues. The junction had 7 bases not matched to a gene; V was cut back by 0 bases and J by 4 bases. Random hexamers served to reverse transcribe roughly 0.5 to 1 ug RNA. The immunoSEQ assay covered 54 Vbeta and 13 Jbeta segments for CDR3. TCRdb reprocessed the immunoSEQ multiplex PCR reads via MiXCR and lists one record per CDR3 protein. The sample lists some 120,000 distinct CDR3 sequences, roughly 94% occurring once.

The chain uses TRBV20-1 and TRBJ2-3; 10 bases are a match to TRBD1. This clonotype was obtained from a human donor with multiple sclerosis. Sequencing was performed on CD4+ T cells from PBMCs. CDR3 protein: CSARDITGQGPDTQYF. For the CDR3, the DNA is TGCAGTGCTAGAGATATAACGGGACAGGGGCCAGATACGCAGTATTTT.